What follows are 15 T cell receptor beta chains derived from one specimen sequenced in a study of CD8 T cells in ankylosing spondylitis listed by TCRdb under 2017. The library was obtained by 5' RACE. Sequencer: Illumina HiSeq 2500. In TCRdb, the public reads were trimmed at Q25 with fastp and aligned with MiXCR, with productive beta chains retained. Records with the same CDR3 protein are collapsed into one entry carrying the most frequent genes and DNA. Across this sample there are some 140,000 distinct CDR3 sequences, with roughly 8.8% seen only once. The top ten hold 7.3% of the sample. The sequenced sample consisted of synovial fluid, either unsorted or a sorted T cell fraction (not recorded which). The receptors were gathered from a male donor with ankylosing spondylitis.

This clonotype has a handful of counts. The chain couples TRBV5-4 to TRBJ2-6; 9 bases align to TRBD1. Germline V CDR1 and CDR2: SGHNT, YYREEE (reference sequence). The CDR3 sequence is 20 residues long. The V segment lost 0 bases and the J segment 1 base; nucleotides outside the gene matches: 11. CDR3 in amino acids: CASSLDYVQGAASGANVLTF. The CDR3 nucleotides are TGTGCCAGCAGCTTGGACTACGTACAGGGGGCAGCTTCTGGGGCCAACGTCCTGACTTTC. The full variable domain, rest sourced from reference TRBV5-4 and TRBJ2-6, is ETGVTQSPTHLIKTRGQQVTLRCSSQSGHNTVSWYQQALGQGPQFIFQYYREEENGRGNFPPRFSGLQFPNYSSELNVNALELDDSALYLCASSLDYVQGAASGANVLTFGAGSRLTVL.

This clonotype came up many times. V gene TRBV6-2 or TRBV6-3 combines with J gene TRBJ1-4; no clear D. The CDR3 runs to 15 residues. Trimming removed 5 bases from V and 0 bases from J, with 10 bases in between. In germline, CDR1 is MNHEY, CDR2 SVGEGT. The CDR3: CASSQVFSTNEKLFF. The CDR3 DNA sequence: TGTGCCAGCAGTCAAGTGTTCTCAACTAATGAAAAACTGTTTTTT.

The rearrangement uses TRBV6-5 and TRBJ2-2; D unclear. The CDR3 has 12 residues. Trimming removed 7 bases at V and 5 bases at J, with 8 bases between. The V gene's germline CDR1 is MNHEY and CDR2 SVGAGI. The CDR3 here is CASKLSTGELFF. In DNA form, the CDR3 reads TGTGCCAGCAAGCTAAGTACCGGGGAGCTGTTTTTT.

In its sample, this clonotype was seen many times. V usage is TRBV5-6 and J usage is TRBJ2-3; D gene uncertain. The germline V gene has CDR1 SGHDT and CDR2 YYEEEE. The V gene lost 3 bases and the J gene lost 1 base, with 12 bases spanning the gap. The CDR3 contains 15 residues. This chain's CDR3 is CASSSGPERTDTQYF. The CDR3 bases are TGTGCCAGCAGCTCAGGACCGGAACGCACAGATACGCAGTATTTT.

Only a few counts were recorded for this clonotype. This sequence joins TRBV20-1 and TRBJ1-2; maybe TRBD1 (5 bases). This CDR3 has 14 amino acids. The germline CDR1 and CDR2 sequences are DFQATT and SNEGSKA (reference sequence). With 6 bases removed from V and 3 bases from J, the gap between germline ends came to 17 bases. The DNA for the CDR3 is TGCAGTGCCACCCGGTCGGGGGGATACTATGGCTACACCTTC. Its translation: CSATRSGGYYGYTF.

At least ten counts were recorded for this clonotype. The gene calls are TRBV7-9 and TRBJ1-2; tentatively, D is TRBD1 (5 bases). The CDR3 loop spans 15 amino acids. The germline V gene encodes CDR1 SEHNR and CDR2 FQNEAQ (reference sequence). V lost 5 bases and J 0 bases, leaving 13 bases between the germline ends. As DNA, the CDR3 is TGTGCCAGCAGCATTGGGACCGCCGCTAACTATGGCTACACCTTC. Protein sequence: CASSIGTAANYGYTF.

This clonotype showed up many times. The chain carries TRBV9 and TRBJ1-2; 9 nucleotides agree with TRBD1. After removal of 2 bases from V and 2 bases from J, the junction contained 7 bases not matched to a gene. The germline CDR1 and CDR2 sequences are SGDLS and YYNGEE. This CDR3 comprises 16 residues. The CDR3 DNA sequence: TGTGCCAGCAGCGTGGCCACAGGGGGCGCAAACTATGGCTACACCTTC. Translation: CASSVATGGANYGYTF.

This clonotype showed up many times. The chain uses TRBV10-3 and TRBJ2-1, with 8 bases matching TRBD1. The CDR3 extends over 16 amino acids. Germline V lookup: CDR1 ENHRY, CDR2 SYGVKD. The V segment lost 2 bases and the J segment 5 bases; nucleotides outside the gene matches: 8. The CDR3, as DNA: TGTGCCATCAGTGAGACAGGGGGAAAGTTCCACAATGAGCAGTTCTTC. This gives the protein CAISETGGKFHNEQFF.

This clonotype was picked up many times. The rearrangement links TRBV7-2 to TRBJ2-7, with 8 bases fitting TRBD1. V was pared by 5 bases and J by 1 base, with 4 bases of the junction left unmatched. This CDR3 region has 14 residues. Germline lookup yields CDR1 SGHTA and CDR2 FQGNSA. The CDR3 spells CASSPGTGSYEQYF. The DNA of the CDR3 is TGTGCCAGCAGCCCCGGGACAGGTTCCTACGAGCAGTACTTC.

This clonotype was seen at least ten times. The chain is built from TRBV4-3 and TRBJ1-1; D possibly corresponds to TRBD1 (5 bases). This CDR3 is 13 amino acids long. The V gene lost 4 bases and the J gene lost 6 bases, with 12 bases spanning the gap. Germline V gene sequence: CDR1 LGHNA, CDR2 YSLEER. Here the CDR3 DNA reads TGCGCCAGCAGCCGAGGGGCATGGGCTGAAGCTTTCTTT. Translating it yields CASSRGAWAEAFF.

This clonotype has a count of ten or more. The chain recombines TRBV7-8 with TRBJ1-5; 7 bases agree with TRBD1. Germline V lookup: CDR1 SGHVS, CDR2 FQNEAQ. With 5 bases clipped from V and 3 bases from J, the junction kept 7 bases outside the gene matches. The CDR3 totals 15 residues. DNA for the CDR3: TGTGCCAGCAGCAAAAGACAGGGCCTCAATCAGCCCCAGCATTTT. Translated: CASSKRQGLNQPQHF.

This clonotype occurred many times. This chain joins TRBV3-1 and TRBJ1-1; no reliable D call. CDR3 length: 12 amino acids. Germline V gene sequence: CDR1 LGHDT, CDR2 YNNKEL (reference sequence). Trimming left V 6 bases short and J 9 bases short, with 14 bases between. The CDR3 sequence is CASRPAHGQAFF. Here the CDR3 DNA reads TGTGCCAGCAGACCCGCCCACGGGCAAGCTTTCTTT. Complete variable domain (other parts from reference TRBV3-1 and TRBJ1-1): DTAVSQTPKYLVTQMGNDKSIKCEQNLGHDTMYWYKQDSKKFLKIMFSYNNKELIINETVPNRFSPKSPDKAHLNLHINSLELGDSAVYFCASRPAHGQAFFGQGTRLTVV.

This clonotype came up many times. The chain employs TRBV28 and TRBJ1-2; D might be TRBD1 (5 bases). V lost 5 bases and J lost 8, with 12 bases in between. The CDR3 consists of 12 residues. Germline V gene lookup returns CDR1 MDHEN and CDR2 SYDVKM. The CDR3 loop reads CASSTYRFGYTF. For the CDR3, the DNA is TGTGCCAGCAGTACTTACAGGTTCGGCTACACCTTC.

This clonotype was found many times. This chain links TRBV20-1 with TRBJ2-5, with D perhaps matching TRBD2 (5 bases). The CDR3 sequence is 13 residues long. The V end was cut by 1 base, the J end by 3 bases, with 9 bases between. Germline V gene sequence: CDR1 DFQATT, CDR2 SNEGSKA (reference sequence). The DNA of the CDR3 is TGCAGTGCTAGAGCCACGGGAAAAGAGACCCAGTACTTC. Residues: CSARATGKETQYF.

This clonotype was picked up a small number of times. The chain uses TRBV7-2 and TRBJ1-1, with TRBD1 matching 9 bases. Losses at the gene ends were 3 bases for V and 11 bases for J; bases not matched to a gene: 13. The germline V gene has CDR1 SGHTA and CDR2 FQGNSA. The CDR3 extends over 15 amino acids. The CDR3 is CASSFLLQGARGAFF. CDR3 coding DNA: TGTGCCAGCAGCTTTTTGTTACAGGGGGCCCGGGGGGCTTTCTTT. The variable domain in full, completed from reference TRBV7-2 and TRBJ1-1, reads GAGVSQSPSNKVTEKGKDVELRCDPISGHTALYWYRQSLGQGLEFLIYFQGNSAPDKSGLPSDRFSAERTGGSVSTLTIQRTQQEDSAVYLCASSFLLQGARGAFFGQGTRLTVV.